This T cell receptor beta chain derives from a study of neurological immune-mediated disorders (dated by TCRdb to 2018 to 2020). Background on the whole study: Among the 34 multiple sclerosis patients, relapsing-remitting MS accounted for some 30 and secondary progressive MS accounted for 3. The 90 to 110 TCR-beta libraries included longitudinal samples, technical triplicates and paired sorted CD4+ and CD8+ T-cell subsets alongside PBMC samples. Peripheral blood TCR-beta repertoires from HTLV-I-associated myelopathy (HAM/TSP) patients, multiple sclerosis patients and healthy controls were compared by UMI-based sequencing. Of the 68 subjects in the cohort, around 14 were HAM/TSP patients, some 34 were multiple sclerosis patients, and about 20 were healthy controls.

Study-wide findings and limitations: No identical CDR3 amino acid sequences were found to be shared among expanded clones across subjects, suggesting that TCR-beta repertoires were private in all groups. In a phylogenetic analysis, the repertoires of 18 out of 34 MS patients fell into a single cluster of related CDR3 sequences, pointing to a possible signature at the repertoire level. No clinical or MRI features were associated with the MS cluster, and the authors said that larger cohorts are needed. TCR clonal expansion was greatest in HAM/TSP patients and smallest in MS patients, who ranked below even healthy controls.

To synthesize cDNA, template-switch 5'RACE was performed with a primer carrying a 10-nucleotide random unique molecular identifier so that each TCR transcript was tagged. Every sequencing run yielded over 200 million TCR-beta sequences covering 15-18 subjects. The RNeasy kit was used to extract total RNA. Using the KAPA Real-time Library Amplification kit, TCR-beta VDJ regions were amplified with primers for the TCR constant region and the 5'RACE anchor. Sample indexes and Illumina adaptors were added in a first PCR, after which library yield was increased in a second PCR. After Ampure bead purification, the TCR product of roughly 650 bp was size-selected on a 2% E-gel SizeSelection system. Library quality was checked on a Bioanalyzer, concentration was measured with Qubit, and libraries were quantified with the Kapa Library Quantification kit before pooling. Paired-end 2 x 150 bp sequencing of the libraries was performed on an Illumina HiSeq 2500. To increase sequence diversity, roughly 24-30% phiX was spiked into each library pool. From the authors' description of their analysis: The UMI-based MiGEC pipeline processed quality-filtered reads and removed over 85% of raw TCR sequences during error correction. IMGT germline references were used for aligning VDJ genes, and each clonotype was defined as a unique CDR3 amino acid sequence together with its V-J genes. Clonal expansion, Shannon diversity, and CDR3 relatedness (CalcPairwiseDistances, ClusterSamples) were evaluated with VDJtools, and phylogenetic trees were built with CLCbio workbench. A clone was classed as expanded if it had 8 or more unique UMIs, a cutoff based on coefficient-of-variation modelling across technical triplicates. In-frame beta chains were kept once TCRdb had trimmed the public reads at Q25 with fastp and called clones with MiXCR. Every CDR3 protein is listed once, alongside the most common genes and DNA of its rows. TCRdb, rather than the study authors, made the V and J calls. The table for this sample lists 70,000 or so distinct CDR3 sequences; 2.5% to 4% of them were counted only once. The ten largest clones capture less than 5.5% of the sample.

Libraries from unsorted PBMCs were made from 2 million PBMCs kept in RNAlater at -80 degrees C until RNA extraction. Multiple sclerosis patients were enrolled in a US clinical protocol evaluating disease progression by magnetic resonance imaging. Peripheral blood was subjected to Ficoll-Hypaque density gradient centrifugation to isolate PBMCs, which were then cryopreserved in liquid nitrogen. This clonotype was observed at least ten times. What this receptor recognizes is not known. The junction departs from germline at one end; a sequencing error may be responsible. This clonotype was sampled from a woman aged 45-65 years with multiple sclerosis. Input material: PBMCs.

The CDR3 has the sequence CSARDRGGVNTEAFF. The DNA is TGCAGTGCTAGAGATCGGGGGGGAGTGAATACTGAAGCTTTCTTT. This chain joins TRBV20-1 to TRBJ1-1; TRBD1 is a possible D gene, resting on 5 matching bases. Looking up the germline V gene (reference sequence) yields CDR1 DFQATT and CDR2 SNEGSKA. Taken from cysteine to phenylalanine, the CDR3 has 15 residues. Only the CDR3 part of the read is kept: 45 bases, read in frame from the first base.